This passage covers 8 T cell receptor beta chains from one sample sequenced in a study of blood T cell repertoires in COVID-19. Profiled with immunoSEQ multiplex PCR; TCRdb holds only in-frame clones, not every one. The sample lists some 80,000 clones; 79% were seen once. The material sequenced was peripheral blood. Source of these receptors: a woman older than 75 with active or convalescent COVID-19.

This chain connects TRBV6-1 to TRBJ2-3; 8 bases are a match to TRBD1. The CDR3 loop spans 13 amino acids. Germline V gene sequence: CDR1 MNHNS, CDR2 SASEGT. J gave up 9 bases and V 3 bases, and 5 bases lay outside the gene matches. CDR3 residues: CASSETGARTQYF. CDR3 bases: TGTGCCAGCAGTGAGACAGGGGCGAGAACGCAGTATTTT.

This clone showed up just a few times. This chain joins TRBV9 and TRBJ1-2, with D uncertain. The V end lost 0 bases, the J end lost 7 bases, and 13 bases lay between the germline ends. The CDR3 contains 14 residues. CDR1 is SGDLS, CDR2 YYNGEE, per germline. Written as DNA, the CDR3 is TGTGCCAGCAGCGTAGTTGAGGGTTTGGGTGGCTACACCTTC. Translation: CASSVVEGLGGYTF. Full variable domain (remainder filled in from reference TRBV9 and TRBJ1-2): DSGVTQTPKHLITATGQRVTLRCSPRSGDLSVYWYQQSLDQGLQFLIQYYNGEERAKGNILERFSAQQFPDLHSELNLSSLELGDSALYFCASSVVEGLGGYTFGSGTRLTVV.

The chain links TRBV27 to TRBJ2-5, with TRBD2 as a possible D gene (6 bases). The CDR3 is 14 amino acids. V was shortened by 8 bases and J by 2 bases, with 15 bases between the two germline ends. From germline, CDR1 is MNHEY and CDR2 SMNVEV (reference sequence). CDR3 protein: CASAKRAAQETQYF. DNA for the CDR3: TGTGCCAGCGCGAAGCGGGCCGCACAAGAGACCCAGTACTTC.

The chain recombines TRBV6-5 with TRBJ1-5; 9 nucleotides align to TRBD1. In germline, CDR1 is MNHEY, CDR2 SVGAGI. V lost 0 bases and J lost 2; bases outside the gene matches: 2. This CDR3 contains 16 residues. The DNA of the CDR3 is TGTGCCAGCAGTTACTCCCGACAGGGGGGCAATCAGCCCCAGCATTTT. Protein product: CASSYSRQGGNQPQHF.

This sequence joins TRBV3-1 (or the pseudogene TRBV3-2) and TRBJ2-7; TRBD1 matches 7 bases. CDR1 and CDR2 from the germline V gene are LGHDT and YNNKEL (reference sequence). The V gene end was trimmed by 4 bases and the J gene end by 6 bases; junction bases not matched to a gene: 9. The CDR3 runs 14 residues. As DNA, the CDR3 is TGTGCCAGCAGCCTGAGGAGACAGGGTAGCGAGCAGTACTTC. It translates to CASSLRRQGSEQYF.

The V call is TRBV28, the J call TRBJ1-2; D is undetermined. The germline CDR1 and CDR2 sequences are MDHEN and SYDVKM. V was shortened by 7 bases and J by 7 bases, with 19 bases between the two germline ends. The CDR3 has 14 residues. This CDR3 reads CASIPGFVLRGYTF. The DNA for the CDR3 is TGTGCCAGCATCCCGGGTTTTGTCCTCCGTGGCTACACCTTC.

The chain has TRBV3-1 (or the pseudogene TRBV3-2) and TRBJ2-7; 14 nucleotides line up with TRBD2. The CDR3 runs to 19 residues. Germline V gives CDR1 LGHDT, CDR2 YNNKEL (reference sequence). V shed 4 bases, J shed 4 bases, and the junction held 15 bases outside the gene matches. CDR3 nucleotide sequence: TGTGCCAGCAGCCGCCACTCGGGACTAGCGGGGGCCCCTTGGTACGAGCAGTACTTC. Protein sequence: CASSRHSGLAGAPWYEQYF.

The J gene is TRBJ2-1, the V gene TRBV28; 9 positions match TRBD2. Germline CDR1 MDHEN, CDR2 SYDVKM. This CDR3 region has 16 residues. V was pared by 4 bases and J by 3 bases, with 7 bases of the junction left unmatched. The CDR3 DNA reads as TGTGCCAGCAGTTATATTGCGACTAGCGGCTACAATGAGCAGTTCTTC. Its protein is CASSYIATSGYNEQFF.